Each of the 27 T cell receptor beta chains below was sequenced from the same sample in a study of blood T cell repertoires in COVID-19. Profiled with immunoSEQ multiplex PCR; TCRdb holds only in-frame clones, not every one. The sample lists about 120,000 clones; approximately 78% were seen once. The sample consisted of peripheral blood. These receptors were collected from a man in his 70s with acute or convalescent COVID-19.

The rearrangement uses TRBV5-8 and TRBJ2-1; TRBD2 aligns across 7 bases. J gave up 7 bases and V 1 base, and 8 bases lay outside the gene matches. Germline V gene sequence: CDR1 SGHTS, CDR2 YDEGEE. This CDR3 is built from 15 residues. This CDR3 reads CASSLWETGRNEQFF. Written as DNA, the CDR3 is TGTGCCAGCAGCTTGTGGGAGACCGGGAGGAATGAGCAGTTCTTC.

This clone appeared a single time. The V and J genes are TRBV29-1 and TRBJ2-3; D is perhaps TRBD1 (6 bases). The CDR3 is made up of 12 amino acids. The V and J ends lost 4 bases and 1 base respectively, with 6 bases between them. In germline, CDR1 is SQVTM, CDR2 ANQGSEA. In DNA, the CDR3 is TGCAGCGTTGGACAGGGCACAGATACGCAGTATTTT. Encoded protein: CSVGQGTDTQYF.

The chain is built from TRBV9 and TRBJ1-2, with 9 positions matching TRBD1. Germline V gene sequence: CDR1 SGDLS, CDR2 YYNGEE. V was pared by 3 bases and J by 2 bases, with 5 bases of the junction left unmatched. This CDR3 is built from 15 residues. CDR3 nucleotides: TGTGCCAGCAGCGCCTATGGACAGGGGAACTATGGCTACACCTTC. Its protein product is CASSAYGQGNYGYTF.

The chain has TRBV15 and TRBJ2-4; the D gene is possibly TRBD2 (7 bases). Germline assignment: CDR1 LNHNV and CDR2 YYDKDF (reference sequence). The V end lost 8 bases, the J end lost 2 bases, and 13 bases lay between the germline ends. The CDR3 contains 14 residues. This chain's CDR3 is CATGGGGSKNIQYF. The CDR3 DNA sequence: TGTGCCACCGGAGGGGGGGGCTCCAAAAACATTCAGTACTTC.

This clone was detected a few times. The V and J genes are TRBV5-4 and TRBJ1-6; TRBD1 matches 7 bases. This CDR3 spans 13 amino acids. CDR1 and CDR2 from the germline V gene are SGHNT and YYREEE (reference sequence). The V gene end was trimmed by 10 bases and the J gene end by 4 bases; junction bases not matched to a gene: 5. The CDR3 protein is CAYQGVYNSPLHF. The DNA for the CDR3 is TGTGCCTACCAGGGGGTTTATAATTCACCCCTCCACTTT.

This clone was seen a handful of times. V usage is TRBV4-2 and J usage is TRBJ2-1; 7 bases line up with TRBD2. This CDR3 contains 15 residues. With V trimmed by 0 bases and J by 3 bases, 2 bases remained unmatched. Germline V gene lookup returns CDR1 LGHNA and CDR2 YNFKEQ. CDR3 in amino acids: CASSQDLADYNEQFF. The DNA of the CDR3 is TGTGCCAGCAGCCAAGACCTAGCGGACTACAATGAGCAGTTCTTC.

The rearrangement links TRBV27 to TRBJ2-3; 11 bases are shared with TRBD2. CDR1 and CDR2 from the germline V gene are MNHEY and SMNVEV (reference sequence). With 7 bases clipped from V and 7 bases from J, the junction kept 16 bases outside the gene matches. CDR3 length equals 17 residues. CDR3 sequence: CASTLSPLTSGSYTQYF. DNA for the CDR3: TGTGCCAGCACCCTCTCCCCCCTAACTAGCGGGAGTTATACGCAGTATTTT.

V and J are TRBV11-2 and TRBJ1-6, with no clear D. Trimming took off 1 base at V and 4 bases at J, with 8 bases between the two ends. Germline V gene lookup returns CDR1 SGHAT and CDR2 FQNNGV. CDR3 length: 15 residues. The CDR3 DNA reads TGTGCCAGCAGCTTAGGCCAGACTTATAATTCACCCCTCCACTTT. It yields the protein CASSLGQTYNSPLHF.

Note on this clone: The sample has other DNA sequences that encode this CDR3 too. The chain is built from TRBV3-1 (or the pseudogene TRBV3-2) and TRBJ1-6; the D gene is possibly TRBD1 (5 bases). The ends were cut back, 4 bases at V and 6 bases at J, with 13 bases in the middle. The CDR3 has 15 residues. In germline, CDR1 is LGHDT, CDR2 YNNKEL (reference sequence). CDR3 sequence (DNA): TGTGCCAGCAGCCGGGGCCAGGGAGGTAATTCACCCCTCCACTTT. As protein: CASSRGQGGNSPLHF.

A few counts support this clone. This chain joins TRBV3-1 (or the pseudogene TRBV3-2) and TRBJ2-5, with D possibly matching TRBD1 (7 bases). The V end lost 4 bases, the J end lost 4 bases, and 16 bases lay between the germline ends. The CDR3 is 15 amino acids. Per germline, CDR1 LGHDT and CDR2 YNNKEL (reference sequence). DNA of the CDR3: TGTGCCAGCAGCCCGGACCCAGGGGGAGGAGAGACCCAGTACTTC. The encoded protein is CASSPDPGGGETQYF.

The chain joins TRBV18 to TRBJ1-1; D unresolved. Trimming cost V 2 bases and J 2 bases, with 6 bases left between them. This CDR3 comprises 13 residues. CDR1 KGHSH and CDR2 LQKENI come from the germline V gene. This CDR3 reads CASSPTENTEAFF. The DNA for the CDR3 is TGTGCCAGCTCACCAACAGAAAACACTGAAGCTTTCTTT.

CDR3 bases: TGTGCCAGCAGTTACTTGGCAGGAGGGCGTGAAAAACTGTTTTTT. Amino acid sequence: CASSYLAGGREKLFF. This rearrangement joins TRBV6-5 to TRBJ1-4; D unclear. The CDR3 sequence is 15 residues long. Looked up from germline, CDR1 is MNHEY and CDR2 is SVGAGI. V was trimmed by 1 base and J by 7 bases, leaving 13 bases between them.

V is TRBV27 and J is TRBJ2-7; 7 positions match TRBD1. The CDR3 totals 15 residues. Germline V CDR1 and CDR2: MNHEY, SMNVEV (reference sequence). Germline trimming cut 3 bases from V and 0 bases from J; bases unmatched to any gene: 5. CDR3 in amino acids: CASSFEAGGSYEQYF. Here the CDR3 DNA reads TGTGCCAGCAGTTTTGAGGCAGGGGGCTCCTACGAGCAGTACTTC.

The genes are TRBV18 and TRBJ2-7, with D possibly matching TRBD1 (6 bases). The CDR3 runs 14 residues. From germline, CDR1 is KGHSH and CDR2 LQKENI. V gave up 4 bases and J gave up 0 bases, with 10 bases separating them. The CDR3 nucleotides are TGTGCCAGCTCACAGGGACAAAGCTCCTACGAGCAGTACTTC. Protein: CASSQGQSSYEQYF.

The chain has TRBV7-9 and TRBJ2-2; 9 bases map to TRBD2. V lost 2 bases and J lost 4; bases outside the gene matches: 2. The CDR3 is 15 residues long. Germline lookup yields CDR1 SEHNR and CDR2 FQNEAQ (reference sequence). The CDR3 sequence: CASSLPAGGTGELFF. The CDR3 DNA is TGTGCCAGCAGCTTACCAGCGGGAGGCACCGGGGAGCTGTTTTTT.

The J gene is TRBJ1-1, the V gene TRBV5-1; TRBD1 matches at 10 bases. The CDR3 is made up of 15 amino acids. Germline-derived CDR1 and CDR2 are SGHRS and YFSETQ. V trimming: 3 bases; J trimming: 6 bases; junction bases outside the gene matches: 8. In nucleotides, the CDR3 is TGCGCCAGCAGCTCCCAGACAGGGGGCACCGCTGAAGCTTTCTTT. Its translation: CASSSQTGGTAEAFF.

This clone was found a few times. This chain connects TRBV3-1 (or the pseudogene TRBV3-2) to TRBJ2-2; a possible D gene is TRBD2 (5 bases). Deletions cut 2 bases from V and 6 bases from J, with 7 bases between. Germline loops: CDR1 LGHDT, CDR2 YNNKEL (reference sequence). The CDR3 spans 13 residues. CDR3 protein: CASSQPGAGELFF. CDR3 DNA: TGTGCCAGCAGCCAACCCGGGGCCGGGGAGCTGTTTTTT.

The chain employs TRBV18 and TRBJ2-2; 7 positions match TRBD1. Losses at the gene ends were 5 bases for V and 2 bases for J; bases not matched to a gene: 2. The length of the CDR3 is 14 residues. The germline V gene encodes CDR1 KGHSH and CDR2 LQKENI. The CDR3 loop reads CASSWDSNTGELFF. The CDR3 DNA reads as TGTGCCAGCTCATGGGACAGTAACACCGGGGAGCTGTTTTTT.

V and J are TRBV2 and TRBJ1-2, with 7 positions matching TRBD1. V lost 7 bases to trimming and J lost 1 base; unmatched junction nucleotides: 3. The CDR3 runs 13 residues. In germline, CDR1 is SNHLY, CDR2 FYNNEI. The CDR3 region is CASKQGDNYGYTF. DNA of the CDR3: TGTGCCAGCAAGCAGGGGGATAACTATGGCTACACCTTC. The whole variable domain, remainder taken from reference TRBV2 and TRBJ1-2, is EPEVTQTPSHQVTQMGQEVILRCVPISNHLYFYWYRQILGQKVEFLVSFYNNEISEKSEIFDDQFSVERPDGSNFTLKIRSTKLEDSAMYFCASKQGDNYGYTFGSGTRLTVV.

The rearrangement uses TRBV5-6 and TRBJ1-4; 7 positions agree with TRBD1. Looked up from germline, CDR1 is SGHDT and CDR2 is YYEEEE. Trimming removed 4 bases from V and 7 bases from J; junction bases left unmatched: 4. This CDR3 has 13 amino acids. For the CDR3, the DNA is TGTGCCAGCAGCCGTGGACAGGTTGAAAAACTGTTTTTT. Amino acid sequence: CASSRGQVEKLFF.

J is TRBJ2-7 and V is TRBV19; D is uncertain. Germline V gene data show CDR1 as LNHDA and CDR2 as SQIVND (reference sequence). The CDR3 contains 15 residues. V was clipped by 6 bases and J by 2 bases, with 17 bases between them. The CDR3 protein is CASRPGASPTYEQYF. DNA of the CDR3: TGTGCCAGTAGGCCTGGTGCTAGTCCAACCTACGAGCAGTACTTC.

The chain employs TRBV30 and TRBJ1-6, with a tentative D call TRBD1 (5 bases). The ends were cut back, 2 bases at V and 8 bases at J, with 22 bases in the middle. Looked up from germline, CDR1 is GTSNPN and CDR2 is SVGIG (reference sequence). The CDR3 is 17 amino acids. DNA for the CDR3: TGTGCCTGGAGTACAGGTCTTCGCCATATCCTTGATTCACCCCTCCACTTT. Amino acid sequence: CAWSTGLRHILDSPLHF.

This chain's CDR3 is CASSGTTGEKLFF. CDR3 DNA sequence: TGTGCCAGTTCTGGGACAACGGGAGAAAAACTGTTTTTT. This sequence joins TRBV19 and TRBJ1-4, with D perhaps matching TRBD1 (6 bases). The germline V gene has CDR1 LNHDA and CDR2 SQIVND (reference sequence). With 8 bases removed from V and 8 bases from J, the gap between germline ends came to 15 bases. The CDR3 runs to 13 residues.

The chain combines TRBV6-5 with TRBJ2-3, with 9 bases that match TRBD1. Per the germline V gene, CDR1 is MNHEY and CDR2 is SVGAGI. V lost 4 bases, J lost 2 bases, and 4 bases stayed unmatched. The CDR3 has 15 amino acids. The CDR3 DNA is TGTGCCAGCAGTTCCTGGGACAGGGCCACAGATACGCAGTATTTT. This translates into CASSSWDRATDTQYF.

The rearrangement links TRBV10-3 to TRBJ2-1, with 10 bases fitting TRBD2. CDR1 is ENHRY, CDR2 SYGVKD, per germline. V was pared by 11 bases and J by 7 bases, with 8 bases of the junction left unmatched. The CDR3 sequence is 13 residues long. CDR3 in DNA: TGTGCCGCCAGCGGGGGGGCGGAGAATGAGCAGTTCTTC. It encodes CAASGGAENEQFF.

This chain joins TRBV3-1 (or the pseudogene TRBV3-2) and TRBJ1-4; D ambiguous. The CDR3 has 15 residues. Per the germline V gene, CDR1 is LGHDT and CDR2 is YNNKEL (reference sequence). V lost 1 base, J lost 7 bases, and 13 bases lay in between. This chain's CDR3 is CASSQAGSGSEKLFF. CDR3 DNA: TGTGCCAGCAGCCAAGCCGGGTCTGGAAGTGAAAAACTGTTTTTT.

The chain has TRBV9 and TRBJ2-1; weak D call: TRBD2 (6 bases). V lost 0 bases and J lost 14, with 15 bases in between. Looked up from germline, CDR1 is SGDLS and CDR2 is YYNGEE. The CDR3 consists of 13 residues. The CDR3 region has the DNA TGTGCCAGCAGCGTAGAGCTGGGACTGGTAAAGTTCTTC. Translated: CASSVELGLVKFF.